This entry describes one TCR beta chain. Plating combined about 200,000 CFSE-labeled responder cells with about 200,000 irradiated, violet-dye-labeled stimulator cells. Assay used: immunoSEQ multiplex PCR; TCRdb lists only in-frame clones, some missing. The sample has 17,000 or so clones, less than 50% seen once. This record comes from a study of graft-versus-host responses after intestinal transplantation. About the research overall: Anti-thymocyte globulin served as induction for all recipients, who then took tacrolimus and steroids for about three years.

The receptor's source is a human patient who received an intestinal transplant. The sample consisted of alloreactive CD8+ T cells from a mixed lymphocyte reaction culture, taken before intestinal transplant. The subset: CFSE-low proliferating T cells sorted from approximately 6-day pre-transplant mixed lymphocyte reaction (GvH or HvG direction).

The CDR3 region is CASSQDIGTGLQPQHF. The CDR3, as DNA: TGTGCCAGCAGCCAAGATATAGGGACAGGGCTACAGCCCCAGCATTTT. The rearrangement joins TRBV4-2 to TRBJ1-5; 9 nucleotides match TRBD1. Germline V CDR1 and CDR2: LGHNA, YNFKEQ. The J segment lost 7 bases and the V segment lost 0 bases, leaving 7 bases of the junction unmatched. The CDR3 extends over 16 amino acids.